Each of the 22 T cell receptor beta chains below was sequenced from the same sample in a study of blood T cell repertoires in COVID-19. Method: immunoSEQ multiplex PCR; TCRdb's copy keeps in-frame clones and lacks some. This repertoire shows 35,000 to 40,000 clones, approximately 80% found once; its top ten account for over 15%. The sample consisted of peripheral blood. These receptors all stem from a man aged 70 or older with acute or convalescent COVID-19.

The rearrangement uses TRBV7-2 and TRBJ2-7, with D perhaps TRBD2 (5 bases). The CDR3 covers 16 residues. Germline V lookup: CDR1 SGHTA, CDR2 FQGNSA. With 5 bases removed from V and 0 bases from J, the gap between germline ends came to 17 bases. The chain's CDR3 is CASSPVRTRSSYEQYF. The DNA of the CDR3 is TGTGCCAGCAGCCCGGTTCGGACTCGATCCTCCTACGAGCAGTACTTC.

This sequence joins TRBV7-9 and TRBJ2-2; 7 nucleotides agree with TRBD1. This CDR3 comprises 14 residues. V lost 6 bases to trimming and J lost 5 bases; unmatched junction nucleotides: 6. Germline CDR1 SEHNR, CDR2 FQNEAQ (reference sequence). CDR3 sequence (DNA): TGTGCCAGCAGACGGGAACAGGGGACCGGGGAGCTGTTTTTT. Translating it yields CASRREQGTGELFF.

The chain couples TRBV19 to TRBJ2-1; 15 bases line up with TRBD2. V gave up 5 bases and J gave up 8 bases; unmatched junction bases: 4. Germline V gene data show CDR1 as LNHDA and CDR2 as SQIVND (reference sequence). The CDR3 loop spans 15 amino acids. The CDR3 DNA sequence: TGTGCCAGTAGTCCCAGGACTAGCGGGAGGGATGAGCAGTTCTTC. Amino acid sequence: CASSPRTSGRDEQFF.

This clone ranks as medium-sized. The CDR3 DNA reads TGTGCCAGCAGCTCAGGTTCAGGGATACGAAACTATGGCTACACCTTC. Amino acids: CASSSGSGIRNYGYTF. The chain links TRBV27 to TRBJ1-2, with a possible D match to TRBD1 (5 bases). The CDR3 runs to 16 residues. Germline CDR1 is MNHEY and CDR2 is SMNVEV (reference sequence). V gave up 6 bases and J gave up 2 bases, with 19 bases separating them.

This chain connects TRBV29-1 to TRBJ2-3; TRBD2 agrees at 9 bases. This CDR3 has 14 amino acids. The germline CDR1 and CDR2 sequences are SQVTM and ANQGSEA. After removal of 3 bases from V and 1 base from J, the junction contained 2 bases not matched to a gene. The CDR3 DNA follows: TGCAGCGTTGATCGGACTAGCGGCACAGATACGCAGTATTTT. Its protein product is CSVDRTSGTDTQYF.

The gene calls are TRBV30 and TRBJ2-5; TRBD2 matches 9 bases. Germline CDR1 and CDR2: GTSNPN and SVGIG (reference sequence). V was clipped by 3 bases and J by 4 bases; unmatched bases: 9. The CDR3 spans 15 residues. CDR3 amino acids: CAWRTSGLGGETQYF. CDR3 DNA sequence: TGTGCCTGGAGGACTAGCGGCCTAGGTGGAGAGACCCAGTACTTC.

The V and J genes are TRBV9 and TRBJ2-5, with TRBD2 matching 12 bases. Germline V CDR1 and CDR2: SGDLS, YYNGEE. V lost 0 bases and J lost 5; bases outside the gene matches: 8. The CDR3 covers 17 residues. Here the CDR3 DNA reads TGTGCCAGCAGCGTAGCGGCTAGCGGGGGGGCCGGGGAGACCCAGTACTTC. This translates into CASSVAASGGAGETQYF.

This clone is a singleton in its sample. The rearrangement uses TRBV29-1 and TRBJ2-3; D unresolved. CDR1 and CDR2 (germline): SQVTM, ANQGSEA. V lost 3 bases to trimming and J lost 1 base, with 11 bases between them. The CDR3 extends over 14 amino acids. The CDR3 sequence is CSVDAIVGTDTQYF. The CDR3 DNA reads TGCAGCGTTGATGCGATAGTAGGCACAGATACGCAGTATTTT.

The CDR3 sequence: CASNRDRDEKLFF. The CDR3 nucleotides are TGTGCCAGCAATCGGGACAGGGATGAAAAACTGTTTTTT. This chain connects TRBV6-5 to TRBJ1-4; 9 bases fit TRBD1. J lost 6 bases, V lost 7 bases, and 3 bases had no gene match. From germline, CDR1 is MNHEY and CDR2 SVGAGI. The CDR3 totals 13 residues.

The chain is built from TRBV13 and TRBJ1-5, with TRBD1 as a possible D gene (6 bases). The CDR3 has 14 amino acids. The germline V gene encodes CDR1 PRHDT and CDR2 FYEKMQ (reference sequence). Trimming took 1 base from V and 6 from J, leaving 10 bases between them. CDR3 amino acids: CASSLAIQGQPQHF. The DNA of the CDR3 is TGTGCCAGCAGCTTAGCAATACAGGGTCAGCCCCAGCATTTT.

This clone was recorded a few times. This chain links TRBV15 with TRBJ1-2, with no clear D. CDR3 length equals 14 residues. Trimming removed 8 bases from V and 1 base from J, with 14 bases in between. The V gene's germline CDR1 is LNHNV and CDR2 YYDKDF (reference sequence). For the CDR3, the DNA is TGTGCCACCGCTCCCCCAGGTGGTAACTATGGCTACACCTTC. This translates into CATAPPGGNYGYTF.

This chain connects TRBV19 to TRBJ1-5, with TRBD1 as a possible D gene (5 bases). Germline CDR1 and CDR2: LNHDA and SQIVND (reference sequence). The CDR3 contains 17 residues. Trimming removed 3 bases from V and 0 bases from J, with 15 bases in between. The CDR3 region has the DNA TGTGCCAGTAGTATTCCGGCAGGGCCCGGTAGCAATCAGCCCCAGCATTTT. Its protein product is CASSIPAGPGSNQPQHF.

The chain uses TRBV18 and TRBJ2-7; maybe TRBD1 (6 bases). Per germline, CDR1 KGHSH and CDR2 LQKENI. This CDR3 has 13 residues. The ends were cut back, 3 bases at V and 3 bases at J, with 9 bases in the middle. The CDR3 region has the DNA TGTGCCAGCTCACCGCCGGACAGCTACGAGCAGTACTTC. Translating it yields CASSPPDSYEQYF.

The genes are TRBV18 and TRBJ1-2; 7 nucleotides align to TRBD1. This CDR3 is built from 16 residues. V gave up 3 bases and J gave up 4 bases; unmatched junction bases: 11. Germline V lookup: CDR1 KGHSH, CDR2 LQKENI. CDR3: CASSPPLTGLSYGYTF. For the CDR3, the DNA is TGTGCCAGCTCACCGCCATTGACAGGGCTTTCCTATGGCTACACCTTC.

The chain couples TRBV11-2 to TRBJ2-5, with D possibly TRBD2 on 6 matching bases. The CDR3 is 13 residues long. Germline V gene lookup returns CDR1 SGHAT and CDR2 FQNNGV. V shed 3 bases and J shed 10 bases, with 15 bases lying between them. CDR3 in DNA: TGTGCCAGCAGCTTTCCGGGACTTACGGACCAGTACTTC. Translation: CASSFPGLTDQYF.

This clone was observed a single time. The gene calls are TRBV5-1 and TRBJ2-5; D possibly corresponds to TRBD1 (5 bases). Germline V gene lookup returns CDR1 SGHRS and CDR2 YFSETQ. CDR3 length equals 13 residues. Trimming took off 4 bases at V and 7 bases at J, with 14 bases between the two ends. In nucleotides, the CDR3 is TGCGCCAGCAGCCAACAGGATATCGGGACCCAGTACTTC. Protein product: CASSQQDIGTQYF.

The J gene is TRBJ1-2, the V gene TRBV4-1; tentative D call: TRBD1 (6 bases). The germline V gene encodes CDR1 MGHRA and CDR2 YSYEKL. The CDR3 is 16 amino acids. The V end lost 4 bases, the J end lost 1 base, and 16 bases lay between the germline ends. This CDR3 reads CASSPGGAVDNYGYTF. CDR3 in DNA: TGCGCCAGCAGCCCCGGGGGGGCGGTCGATAACTATGGCTACACCTTC.

This chain uses TRBV5-1 with TRBJ1-1, with D possibly being TRBD1 (6 bases). With 2 bases removed from V and 1 base from J, the gap between germline ends came to 9 bases. Germline V gene data show CDR1 as SGHRS and CDR2 as YFSETQ. CDR3 length: 14 residues. The chain's CDR3 is CASSLQGANTEAFF. The CDR3 nucleotides read TGCGCCAGCAGCTTACAGGGCGCGAACACTGAAGCTTTCTTT.

V and J are TRBV5-4 and TRBJ2-4; D uncertain. The V end lost 3 bases, the J end lost 0 bases, and 16 bases lay between the germline ends. Germline V CDR1 and CDR2: SGHNT, YYREEE (reference sequence). The CDR3 consists of 17 residues. CDR3 DNA: TGTGCCAGCAGCTCCCAGTGGGCCTTCTTAGCCAAAAACATTCAGTACTTC. Protein sequence: CASSSQWAFLAKNIQYF.

The count of this clone is one. The chain is built from TRBV19 and TRBJ2-7; maybe TRBD1 (7 bases). CDR1 and CDR2 from the germline V gene are LNHDA and SQIVND (reference sequence). Trimming pared 4 bases from V and 3 bases from J, leaving 16 bases between. CDR3 length equals 15 residues. The CDR3 nucleotides read TGTGCCAGTAGTAAGGCAGGGGGGTATAACTACGAGCAGTACTTC. Protein sequence: CASSKAGGYNYEQYF. Supplemented by reference TRBV19 and TRBJ2-7, the full variable domain reads DGGITQSPKYLFRKEGQNVTLSCEQNLNHDAMYWYRQDPGQGLRLIYYSQIVNDFQKGDIAEGYSVSREKKESFPLTVTSAQKNPTAFYLCASSKAGGYNYEQYFGPGTRLTVT.

The chain recombines TRBV10-2 with TRBJ2-7, with no clear D. V was shortened by 7 bases and J by 0 bases, with 7 bases between the two germline ends. CDR3 length: 12 residues. In germline, CDR1 is WSHSY, CDR2 SAAADI. The CDR3 protein is CASTGPSYEQYF. In DNA, the CDR3 is TGCGCCAGCACTGGGCCCTCCTACGAGCAGTACTTC.

A few counts support this clone. The chain recombines TRBV30 with TRBJ1-2; 8 bases fit TRBD1. V gave up 3 bases and J gave up 0 bases; unmatched junction bases: 6. The CDR3 extends over 15 amino acids. Germline CDR1 GTSNPN, CDR2 SVGIG (reference sequence). The CDR3 spells CAWSSGQGANYGYTF. The CDR3 DNA is TGTGCCTGGAGCAGCGGACAGGGAGCTAACTATGGCTACACCTTC.